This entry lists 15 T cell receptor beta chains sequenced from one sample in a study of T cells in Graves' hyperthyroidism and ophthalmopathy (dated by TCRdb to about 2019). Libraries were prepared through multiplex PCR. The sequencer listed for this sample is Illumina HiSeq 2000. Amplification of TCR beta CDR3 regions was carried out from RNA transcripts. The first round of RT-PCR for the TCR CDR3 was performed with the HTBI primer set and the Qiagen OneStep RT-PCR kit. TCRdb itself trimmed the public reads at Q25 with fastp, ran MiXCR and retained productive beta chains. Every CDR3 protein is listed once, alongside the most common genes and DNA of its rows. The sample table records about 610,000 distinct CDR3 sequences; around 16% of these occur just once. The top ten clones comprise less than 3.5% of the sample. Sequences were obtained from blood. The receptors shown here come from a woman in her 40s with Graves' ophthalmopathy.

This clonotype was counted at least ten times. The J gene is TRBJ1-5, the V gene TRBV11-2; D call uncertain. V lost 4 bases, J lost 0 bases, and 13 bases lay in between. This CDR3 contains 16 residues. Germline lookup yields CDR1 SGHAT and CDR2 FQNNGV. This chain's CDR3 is CASSSPRTDSNQPQHF. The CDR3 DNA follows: TGTGCCAGCAGCTCCCCCCGGACGGATAGCAATCAGCCCCAGCATTTT.

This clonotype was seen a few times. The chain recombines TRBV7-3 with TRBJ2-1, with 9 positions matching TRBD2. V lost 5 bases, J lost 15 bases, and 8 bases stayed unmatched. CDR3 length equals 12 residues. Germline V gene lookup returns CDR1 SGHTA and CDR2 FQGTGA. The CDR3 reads CASSHTGTSMFF. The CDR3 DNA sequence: TGTGCCAGCAGCCACACCGGGACTAGCATGTTCTTC.

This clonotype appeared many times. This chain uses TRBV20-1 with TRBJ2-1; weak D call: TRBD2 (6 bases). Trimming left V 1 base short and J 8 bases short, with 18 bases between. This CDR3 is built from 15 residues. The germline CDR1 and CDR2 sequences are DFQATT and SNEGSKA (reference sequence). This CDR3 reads CSARGSAKTGDEQFF. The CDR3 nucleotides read TGCAGTGCTAGAGGTAGCGCCAAAACGGGGGATGAGCAGTTCTTC.

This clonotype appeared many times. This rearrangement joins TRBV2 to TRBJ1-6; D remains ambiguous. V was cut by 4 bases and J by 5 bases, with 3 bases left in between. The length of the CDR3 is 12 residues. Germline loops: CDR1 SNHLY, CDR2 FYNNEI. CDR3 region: CASSGNNSPLHF. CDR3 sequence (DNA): TGTGCCAGCAGTGGTAATAATTCACCCCTCCACTTT. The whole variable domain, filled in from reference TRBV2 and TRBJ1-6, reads EPEVTQTPSHQVTQMGQEVILRCVPISNHLYFYWYRQILGQKVEFLVSFYNNEISEKSEIFDDQFSVERPDGSNFTLKIRSTKLEDSAMYFCASSGNNSPLHFGNGTRLTVT.

In nucleotides, the CDR3 is TGTGCCAGCAGCCAAGAAAGTTCCAACTATGGCTACACCTTC. Translating gives CASSQESSNYGYTF. The chain is built from TRBV4-2 and TRBJ1-2; D is ambiguous. Germline V CDR1 and CDR2: LGHNA, YNFKEQ. The CDR3 contains 14 residues. V was pared by 0 bases and J by 2 bases, with 7 bases between.

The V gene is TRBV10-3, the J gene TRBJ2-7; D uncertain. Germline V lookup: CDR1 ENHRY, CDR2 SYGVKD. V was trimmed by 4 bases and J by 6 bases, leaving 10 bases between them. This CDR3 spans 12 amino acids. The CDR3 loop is CAISGEGIEQYF. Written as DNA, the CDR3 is TGTGCCATCAGTGGGGAAGGGATCGAGCAGTACTTC.

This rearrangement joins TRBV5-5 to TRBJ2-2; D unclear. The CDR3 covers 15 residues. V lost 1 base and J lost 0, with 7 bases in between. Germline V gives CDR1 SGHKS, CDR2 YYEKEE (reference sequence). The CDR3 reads CASSLQATNTGELFF. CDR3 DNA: TGTGCCAGCAGCTTGCAGGCCACGAACACCGGGGAGCTGTTTTTT.

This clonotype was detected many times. The CDR3 spells CASSYFSNQPQHF. The CDR3, as DNA: TGTGCCAGCAGTTACTTTAGCAATCAGCCCCAGCATTTT. This rearrangement joins TRBV6-5 to TRBJ1-5; no clear D gene. Trimming shortened V by 1 base and J by 0 bases, and 1 base separated the two germline ends. The CDR3 extends over 13 amino acids. CDR1 is MNHEY, CDR2 SVGAGI, per germline.

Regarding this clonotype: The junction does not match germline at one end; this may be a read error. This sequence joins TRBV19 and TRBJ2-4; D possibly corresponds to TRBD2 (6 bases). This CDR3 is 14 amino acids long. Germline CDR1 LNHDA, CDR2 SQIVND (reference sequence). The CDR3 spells CTSSIRGYKNIQYF. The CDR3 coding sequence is TGTACCAGTAGTATTCGGGGGTACAAAAACATTCAGTACTTC.

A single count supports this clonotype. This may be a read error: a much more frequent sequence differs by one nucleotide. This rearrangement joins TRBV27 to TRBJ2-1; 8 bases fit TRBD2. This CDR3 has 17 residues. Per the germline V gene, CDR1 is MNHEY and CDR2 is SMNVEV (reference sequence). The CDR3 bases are TGTGCCAGCAGTTTATATTTTGCCGGGAGGGCTTACAATGGGCAGTTCTTC. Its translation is CASSLYFAGRAYNGQFF.

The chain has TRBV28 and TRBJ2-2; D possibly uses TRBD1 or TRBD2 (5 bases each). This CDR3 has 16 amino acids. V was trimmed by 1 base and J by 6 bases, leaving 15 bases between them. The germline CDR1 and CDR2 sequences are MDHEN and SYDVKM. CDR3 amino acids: CASSLLVGRGAGELFF. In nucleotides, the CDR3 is TGTGCCAGCAGTTTATTGGTGGGGCGAGGGGCCGGGGAGCTGTTTTTT.

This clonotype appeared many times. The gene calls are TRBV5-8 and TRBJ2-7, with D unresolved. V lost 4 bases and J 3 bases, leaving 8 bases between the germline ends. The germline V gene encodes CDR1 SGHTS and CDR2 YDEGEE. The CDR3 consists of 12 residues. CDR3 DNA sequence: TGTGCCAGCAGCGGAACTAACTACGAGCAGTACTTC. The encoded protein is CASSGTNYEQYF.

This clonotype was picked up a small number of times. CDR3 protein: CASSEFRTASYEKLFF. In DNA, the CDR3 is TGTGCCAGCAGTGAATTCAGGACGGCCAGCTATGAAAAACTGTTTTTT. The J gene is TRBJ1-4, the V gene TRBV6-1; D remains ambiguous. The CDR3 totals 16 residues. Trimming shortened V by 2 bases and J by 6 bases, and 16 bases separated the two germline ends. CDR1 and CDR2 (germline): MNHNS, SASEGT.

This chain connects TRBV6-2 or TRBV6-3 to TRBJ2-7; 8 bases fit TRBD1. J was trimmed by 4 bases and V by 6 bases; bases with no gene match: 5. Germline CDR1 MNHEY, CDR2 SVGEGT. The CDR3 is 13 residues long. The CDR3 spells CASSGTGWYEQYF. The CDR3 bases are TGTGCCAGCAGCGGGACAGGCTGGTACGAGCAGTACTTC.

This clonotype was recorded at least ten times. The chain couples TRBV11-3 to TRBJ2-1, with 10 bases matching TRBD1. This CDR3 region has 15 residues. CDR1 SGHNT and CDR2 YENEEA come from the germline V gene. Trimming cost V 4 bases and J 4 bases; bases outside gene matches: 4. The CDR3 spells CASSSGTGAYNEQFF. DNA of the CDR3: TGTGCCAGCAGCTCCGGGACAGGGGCTTACAATGAGCAGTTCTTC.